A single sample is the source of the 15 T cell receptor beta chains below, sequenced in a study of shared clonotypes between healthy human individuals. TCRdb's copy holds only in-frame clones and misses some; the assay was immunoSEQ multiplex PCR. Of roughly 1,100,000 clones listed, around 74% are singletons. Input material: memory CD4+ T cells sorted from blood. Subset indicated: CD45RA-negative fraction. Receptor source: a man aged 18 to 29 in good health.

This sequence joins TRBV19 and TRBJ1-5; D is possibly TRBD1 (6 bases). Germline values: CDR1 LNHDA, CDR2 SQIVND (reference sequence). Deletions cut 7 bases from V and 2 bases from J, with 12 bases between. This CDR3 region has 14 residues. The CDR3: CASTAGGGNQPQHF. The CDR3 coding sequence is TGTGCCAGTACCGCGGGGGGCGGCAATCAGCCCCAGCATTTT.

Written as DNA, the CDR3 is TGTGCCAGCTACAGGGCATTCCCCGGGGAGCTGTTTTTT. Encoded protein: CASYRAFPGELFF. V gene TRBV7-8 combines with J gene TRBJ2-2; perhaps TRBD1 as D (6 bases). V lost 8 bases and J lost 6, with 13 bases in between. Germline CDR1 SGHVS, CDR2 FQNEAQ. The CDR3 sequence is 13 residues long.

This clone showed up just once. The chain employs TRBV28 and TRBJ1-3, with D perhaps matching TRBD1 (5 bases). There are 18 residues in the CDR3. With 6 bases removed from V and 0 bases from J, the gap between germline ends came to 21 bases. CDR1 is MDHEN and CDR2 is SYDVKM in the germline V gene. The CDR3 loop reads CASSPAGTARTSGNTIYF. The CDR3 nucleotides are TGTGCCAGCAGCCCAGCCGGGACCGCCAGAACCTCTGGAAACACCATATATTTT.

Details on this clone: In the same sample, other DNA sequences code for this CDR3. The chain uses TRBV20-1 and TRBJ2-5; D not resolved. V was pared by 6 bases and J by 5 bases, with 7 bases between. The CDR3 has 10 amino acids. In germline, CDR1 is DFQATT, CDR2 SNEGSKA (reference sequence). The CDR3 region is CSARRETQYF. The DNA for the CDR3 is TGCAGTGCGAGACGGGAGACCCAGTACTTC.

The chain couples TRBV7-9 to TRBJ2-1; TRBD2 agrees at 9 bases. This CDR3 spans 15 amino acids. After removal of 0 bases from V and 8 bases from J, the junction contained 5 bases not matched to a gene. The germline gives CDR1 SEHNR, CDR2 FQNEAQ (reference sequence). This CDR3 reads CASSLAGLAPDEQFF. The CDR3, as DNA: TGTGCCAGCAGCTTAGCCGGACTAGCGCCCGATGAGCAGTTCTTC.

This CDR3 is CASSDQAGTSGGDTQYF. CDR3 nucleotides: TGTGCCAGCAGTGATCAAGCCGGGACTAGCGGGGGTGATACGCAGTATTTT. The genes are TRBV25-1 and TRBJ2-3, with 14 bases aligning to TRBD2. The CDR3 has 17 amino acids. V shed 3 bases and J 6 bases; nucleotides not matched to a gene: 8. The germline gives CDR1 MGHDK, CDR2 SYGVNS.

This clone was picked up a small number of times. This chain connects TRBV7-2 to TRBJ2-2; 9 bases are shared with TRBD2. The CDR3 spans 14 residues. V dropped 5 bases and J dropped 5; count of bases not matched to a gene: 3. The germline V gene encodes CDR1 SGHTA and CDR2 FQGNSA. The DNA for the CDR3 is TGTGCCAGCAGCATGACTAGCGGAACCGGGGAGCTGTTTTTT. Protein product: CASSMTSGTGELFF.

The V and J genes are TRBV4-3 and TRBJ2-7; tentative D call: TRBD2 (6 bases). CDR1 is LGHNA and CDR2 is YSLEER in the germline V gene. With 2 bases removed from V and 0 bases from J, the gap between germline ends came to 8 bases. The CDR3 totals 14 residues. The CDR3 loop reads CASSQLAVSYEQYF. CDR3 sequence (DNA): TGCGCCAGCAGCCAATTAGCGGTCTCCTACGAGCAGTACTTC.

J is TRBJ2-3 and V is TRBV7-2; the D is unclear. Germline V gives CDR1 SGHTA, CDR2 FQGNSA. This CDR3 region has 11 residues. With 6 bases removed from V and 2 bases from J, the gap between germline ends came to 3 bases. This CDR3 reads CASRTTDTQYF. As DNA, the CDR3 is TGTGCCAGCAGGACCACAGATACGCAGTATTTT.

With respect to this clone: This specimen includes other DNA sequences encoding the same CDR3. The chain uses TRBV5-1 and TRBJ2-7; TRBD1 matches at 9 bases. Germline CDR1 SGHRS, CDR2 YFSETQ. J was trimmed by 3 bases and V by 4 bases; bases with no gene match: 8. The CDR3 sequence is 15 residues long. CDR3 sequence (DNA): TGCGCCAGCAGCCTAAGTCCGGGACAGGGCTACGAGCAGTACTTC. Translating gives CASSLSPGQGYEQYF.

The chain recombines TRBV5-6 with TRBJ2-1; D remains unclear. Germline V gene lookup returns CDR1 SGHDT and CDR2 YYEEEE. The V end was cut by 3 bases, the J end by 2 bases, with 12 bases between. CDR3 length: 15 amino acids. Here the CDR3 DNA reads TGTGCCAGCAGCTCATCCCAAAAGCCCTACAATGAGCAGTTCTTC. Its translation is CASSSSQKPYNEQFF.

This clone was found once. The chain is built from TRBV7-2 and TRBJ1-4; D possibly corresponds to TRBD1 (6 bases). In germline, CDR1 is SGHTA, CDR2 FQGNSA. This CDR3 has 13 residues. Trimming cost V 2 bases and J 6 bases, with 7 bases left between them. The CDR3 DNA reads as TGTGCCAGCAGCTTAAACAGGGATGAAAAACTGTTTTTT. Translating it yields CASSLNRDEKLFF.

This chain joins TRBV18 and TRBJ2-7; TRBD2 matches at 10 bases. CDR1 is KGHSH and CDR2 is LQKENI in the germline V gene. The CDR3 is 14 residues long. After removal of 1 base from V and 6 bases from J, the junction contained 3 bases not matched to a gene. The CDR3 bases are TGTGCCAGCTCACCACAGCGGGAGGGCCGCGAGCAGTACTTC. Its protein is CASSPQREGREQYF. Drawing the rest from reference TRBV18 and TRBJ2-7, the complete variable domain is NAGVMQNPRHLVRRRGQEARLRCSPMKGHSHVYWYRQLPEEGLKFMVYLQKENIIDESGMPKERFSAEFPKEGPSILRIQQVVRGDSAAYFCASSPQREGREQYFGPGTRLTVT.

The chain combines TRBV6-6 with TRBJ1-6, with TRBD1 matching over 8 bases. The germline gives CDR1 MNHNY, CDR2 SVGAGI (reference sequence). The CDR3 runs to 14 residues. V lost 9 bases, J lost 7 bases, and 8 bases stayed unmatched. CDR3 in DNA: TGTGCCAGTTCAGGACAGGGTGTGAATTCACCCCTCCACTTT. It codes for CASSGQGVNSPLHF.

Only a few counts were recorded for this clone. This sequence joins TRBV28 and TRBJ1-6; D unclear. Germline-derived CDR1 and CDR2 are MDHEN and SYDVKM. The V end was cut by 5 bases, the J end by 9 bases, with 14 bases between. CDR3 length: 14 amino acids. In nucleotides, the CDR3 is TGTGCCAGCAGTCCCATCAGCTTAGGTTCACCCCTCCACTTT. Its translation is CASSPISLGSPLHF.